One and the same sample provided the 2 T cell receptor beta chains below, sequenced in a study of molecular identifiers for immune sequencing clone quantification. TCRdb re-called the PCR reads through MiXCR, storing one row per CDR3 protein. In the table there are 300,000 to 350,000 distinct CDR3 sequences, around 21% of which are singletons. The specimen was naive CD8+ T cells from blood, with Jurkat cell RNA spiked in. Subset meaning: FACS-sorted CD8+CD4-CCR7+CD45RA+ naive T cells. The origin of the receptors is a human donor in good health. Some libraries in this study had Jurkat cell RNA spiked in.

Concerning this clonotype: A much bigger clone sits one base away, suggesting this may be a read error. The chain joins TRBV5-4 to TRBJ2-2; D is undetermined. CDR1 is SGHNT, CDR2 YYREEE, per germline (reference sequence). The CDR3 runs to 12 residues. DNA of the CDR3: TGTGCCAGCAGCTTGTGGACCGTGGAGCTGTTTTTT. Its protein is CASSLWTVELFF.

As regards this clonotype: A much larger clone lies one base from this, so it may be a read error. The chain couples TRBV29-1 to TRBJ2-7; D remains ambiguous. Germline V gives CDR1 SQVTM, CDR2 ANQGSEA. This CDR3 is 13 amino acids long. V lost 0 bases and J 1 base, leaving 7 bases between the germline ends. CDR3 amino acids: CSVEDSGSYEQYF. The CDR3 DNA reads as TGCAGCGTTGAAGATAGTGGGTCCTACGAGCAGTACTTC.